The rows below give T cell receptor beta chains drawn from one sample of a study of T cell responses to AZD1222 COVID-19 vaccine. This table comes from immunoSEQ multiplex PCR, and its TCRdb copy is limited to in-frame clones, with some not included. The sample holds fewer than 95,000 clones, around 87% seen once. The sequencing used peripheral blood, collected on day 0 of AZD1222 vaccination. These receptor sequences come from an adult in good health. Each CDR3 is given with its conserved first and last residue. Fields, in order: CDR3 protein, CDR3 DNA, J gene, clone size, D gene, V gene. The D gene is left open where the match is weak. Rows may omit the clone size; those that give it use once, few, many or a size class.

cdr3_aa: CASSLMGNEQYF
cdr3_nt: TGCGCCAGCAGCTTGATGGGGAACGAGCAGTACTTC
j_call: TRBJ2-7
clone_size: few
d_call: -
v_call: TRBV5-1

cdr3_aa: CASSLRRGSYEQYF
cdr3_nt: TGTGCCAGCAGTTTAAGGCGGGGGTCCTACGAGCAGTACTTC
j_call: TRBJ2-7
clone_size: -
d_call: TRBD2
v_call: TRBV28

cdr3_aa: CASSLLRDRKNIQYF
cdr3_nt: TGTGCCAGTAGTCTTCTCCGGGACAGAAAAAACATTCAGTACTTC
j_call: TRBJ2-4
clone_size: -
d_call: TRBD1
v_call: TRBV19

cdr3_aa: CASRLGNIQYF
cdr3_nt: TGTGCCAGCAGGCTGGGGAACATTCAGTACTTC
j_call: TRBJ2-4
clone_size: -
d_call: -
v_call: TRBV27

cdr3_aa: CASGGAYEQYF
cdr3_nt: TGTGCCAGCGGCGGAGCCTACGAGCAGTACTTC
j_call: TRBJ2-7
clone_size: -
d_call: -
v_call: TRBV2

cdr3_aa: CASSAGLAGHYNEQFF
cdr3_nt: TGTGCCAGTAGTGCGGGACTAGCGGGGCACTACAATGAGCAGTTCTTC
j_call: TRBJ2-1
clone_size: -
d_call: TRBD2
v_call: TRBV19

cdr3_aa: CASSYRDSYEQYF
cdr3_nt: TGTGCCAGCAGCTACAGGGACTCCTACGAGCAGTACTTC
j_call: TRBJ2-7
clone_size: -
d_call: -
v_call: TRBV6-5

cdr3_aa: CASSLSPSAGTDTQYF
cdr3_nt: TGTGCCAGCAGCTTATCCCCATCAGCAGGTACAGATACGCAGTATTTT
j_call: TRBJ2-3
clone_size: -
d_call: -
v_call: TRBV7-3

cdr3_aa: CASSLGLAGGTDTQYF
cdr3_nt: TGTGCCAGCAGCTTGGGACTAGCGGGAGGGACAGATACGCAGTATTTT
j_call: TRBJ2-3
clone_size: once
d_call: TRBD2
v_call: TRBV5-6

cdr3_aa: CASSSGTSYNEQFF
cdr3_nt: TGTGCCAGCAGCTCAGGTACCTCCTACAATGAGCAGTTCTTC
j_call: TRBJ2-1
clone_size: -
d_call: -
v_call: TRBV7-2

cdr3_aa: CASSDGTVNYGYTF
cdr3_nt: TGTGCCAGCAGTGATGGGACGGTCAATTATGGCTACACCTTC
j_call: TRBJ1-2
clone_size: -
d_call: -
v_call: TRBV6-1

cdr3_aa: CATSRAETGIYEQYF
cdr3_nt: TGTGCCACCAGCAGAGCAGAGACAGGGATCTACGAGCAGTACTTC
j_call: TRBJ2-7
clone_size: -
d_call: TRBD1
v_call: TRBV15

cdr3_aa: CASSYFRDSSEETQYF
cdr3_nt: TGTGCCAGCAGTTACTTCAGGGACAGCTCGGAAGAGACCCAGTACTTC
j_call: TRBJ2-5
clone_size: -
d_call: TRBD1
v_call: TRBV6-5

cdr3_aa: CASSSRTSGNPYEQYF
cdr3_nt: TGTGCCAGCAGCTCTCGGACTAGCGGGAACCCCTACGAGCAGTACTTC
j_call: TRBJ2-7
clone_size: -
d_call: TRBD2
v_call: TRBV7-2

cdr3_aa: CASSTRQGAGNQPQHF
cdr3_nt: TGTGCCAGCAGTACGCGACAGGGTGCGGGGAATCAGCCCCAGCATTTT
j_call: TRBJ1-5
clone_size: once
d_call: TRBD1
v_call: TRBV6-6

cdr3_aa: CASSLARGNEQFF
cdr3_nt: TGTGCCAGCAGCTTAGCCCGGGGCAATGAGCAGTTCTTC
j_call: TRBJ2-1
clone_size: -
d_call: -
v_call: TRBV11-2

cdr3_aa: CASSLSGSWGRTDTQYF
cdr3_nt: TGTGCCAGCAGCCTTAGCGGGAGCTGGGGCCGCACAGATACGCAGTATTTT
j_call: TRBJ2-3
clone_size: -
d_call: TRBD2
v_call: TRBV5-4

cdr3_aa: CASSAQGPYGYTF
cdr3_nt: TGTGCCAGCAGCGCACAGGGTCCCTATGGCTACACCTTC
j_call: TRBJ1-2
clone_size: -
d_call: -
v_call: TRBV7-9

cdr3_aa: CASSRTGMVGEQYF
cdr3_nt: TGTGCCAGCAGTCGGACAGGGATGGTGGGCGAGCAGTACTTC
j_call: TRBJ2-7
clone_size: -
d_call: TRBD1
v_call: TRBV6-5

cdr3_aa: CAWSDPSGANVLTF
cdr3_nt: TGTGCCTGGAGTGACCCATCTGGGGCCAACGTCCTGACTTTC
j_call: TRBJ2-6
clone_size: -
d_call: -
v_call: TRBV30

cdr3_aa: CASSSGQAQETQYF
cdr3_nt: TGTGCCAGCAGCTCGGGACAGGCTCAAGAGACCCAGTACTTC
j_call: TRBJ2-5
clone_size: -
d_call: TRBD1
v_call: TRBV5-4

cdr3_aa: CASSYRITNEKLFF
cdr3_nt: TGTGCCAGCAGTTACAGGATCACTAATGAAAAACTGTTTTTT
j_call: TRBJ1-4
clone_size: -
d_call: -
v_call: TRBV6-5

cdr3_aa: CASSLGGRGTGELFF
cdr3_nt: TGTGCCAGCAGCTTGGGCGGGAGGGGAACCGGGGAGCTGTTTTTT
j_call: TRBJ2-2
clone_size: -
d_call: TRBD2
v_call: TRBV5-6

cdr3_aa: CASSIMVGNEQYF
cdr3_nt: TGTGCCAGTAGTATTATGGTAGGGAACGAGCAGTACTTC
j_call: TRBJ2-7
clone_size: -
d_call: -
v_call: TRBV19

cdr3_aa: CASRAVSYEQYF
cdr3_nt: TGTGCCAGCAGGGCTGTTTCCTACGAGCAGTACTTC
j_call: TRBJ2-7
clone_size: few
d_call: -
v_call: TRBV6-5

cdr3_aa: CSAPNHIYNEQFF
cdr3_nt: TGCAGCGCCCCCAACCATATTTACAATGAGCAGTTCTTC
j_call: TRBJ2-1
clone_size: once
d_call: -
v_call: TRBV29-1

cdr3_aa: CASSALPGTGFNYGYTF
cdr3_nt: TGTGCCAGCAGCGCGCTACCCGGGACAGGGTTTAACTATGGCTACACCTTC
j_call: TRBJ1-2
clone_size: -
d_call: TRBD1
v_call: TRBV9

cdr3_aa: CASSDRGQETQYF
cdr3_nt: TGTGCCAGCAGTGACAGGGGGCAAGAGACCCAGTACTTC
j_call: TRBJ2-5
clone_size: -
d_call: TRBD1
v_call: TRBV2

cdr3_aa: CASSLGTGSNQPQHF
cdr3_nt: TGTGCCAGCAGCTTGGGAACAGGGTCCAATCAGCCCCAGCATTTT
j_call: TRBJ1-5
clone_size: once
d_call: -
v_call: TRBV5-6

cdr3_aa: CASSLPARRGYEQFF
cdr3_nt: TGTGCCAGCAGCTTACCGGCGCGACGGGGCTATGAGCAGTTCTTC
j_call: TRBJ2-1
clone_size: -
d_call: -
v_call: TRBV7-2

cdr3_aa: CASSDSYGGSFYGYTF
cdr3_nt: TGTGCCAGCAGTGACTCGTATGGGGGGAGTTTCTATGGCTACACCTTC
j_call: TRBJ1-2
clone_size: few
d_call: -
v_call: TRBV6-4

cdr3_aa: CATSRGLAGASSYNEQFF
cdr3_nt: TGTGCCACCAGCAGAGGACTAGCGGGAGCAAGCTCCTACAATGAGCAGTTCTTC
j_call: TRBJ2-1
clone_size: -
d_call: TRBD2
v_call: TRBV15

cdr3_aa: CASSPGAGGGRDEQFF
cdr3_nt: TGTGCCAGCAGTCCTGGGGCGGGAGGAGGTCGGGATGAGCAGTTCTTC
j_call: TRBJ2-1
clone_size: -
d_call: TRBD2
v_call: TRBV25-1

cdr3_aa: CASSLREREAFF
cdr3_nt: TGTGCCAGCAGCCTCCGGGAGAGGGAAGCTTTCTTT
j_call: TRBJ1-1
clone_size: -
d_call: -
v_call: TRBV7-2

cdr3_aa: CASSPPTDTQYF
cdr3_nt: TGTGCCAGCAGTCCTCCCACAGATACGCAGTATTTT
j_call: TRBJ2-3
clone_size: -
d_call: -
v_call: TRBV27

cdr3_aa: CASSLEQFEGEQYF
cdr3_nt: TGTGCCAGCAGCTTAGAACAGTTTGAGGGCGAGCAGTACTTC
j_call: TRBJ2-7
clone_size: -
d_call: -
v_call: TRBV7-9

cdr3_aa: CAWRGGTADSGNTIYF
cdr3_nt: TGTGCCTGGAGAGGGGGGACAGCGGACTCTGGAAACACCATATATTTT
j_call: TRBJ1-3
clone_size: once
d_call: TRBD1
v_call: TRBV30

cdr3_aa: CASSYLGQGAGEKLFF
cdr3_nt: TGTGCCAGCAGTTACCTAGGACAGGGGGCAGGAGAAAAACTGTTTTTT
j_call: TRBJ1-4
clone_size: -
d_call: TRBD1
v_call: TRBV6-6

cdr3_aa: CASSARPLF
cdr3_nt: TGTGCCAGCAGCGCCCGCCCCCTCTTC
j_call: TRBJ2-1
clone_size: -
d_call: -
v_call: TRBV7-2

cdr3_aa: CASSKAGQGTYEQYF
cdr3_nt: TGTGCCAGCAGCAAAGCAGGACAGGGGACCTACGAGCAGTACTTC
j_call: TRBJ2-7
clone_size: -
d_call: TRBD1
v_call: TRBV7-2

cdr3_aa: CALGGAETQYF
cdr3_nt: TGTGCCCTAGGGGGCGCCGAGACCCAGTACTTC
j_call: TRBJ2-5
clone_size: -
d_call: TRBD1
v_call: TRBV6-5

cdr3_aa: CASSIDSPDTQYF
cdr3_nt: TGTGCCAGTAGTATTGACTCGCCAGATACGCAGTATTTT
j_call: TRBJ2-3
clone_size: few
d_call: -
v_call: TRBV19

cdr3_aa: CASSEALGQEGEKLFF
cdr3_nt: TGTGCCAGCAGTGAAGCGCTTGGGCAGGAGGGGGAAAAACTGTTTTTT
j_call: TRBJ1-4
clone_size: -
d_call: -
v_call: TRBV6-1

cdr3_aa: CASSPGQGALANYGYTF
cdr3_nt: TGTGCCAGTAGTCCTGGACAGGGGGCGCTGGCTAACTATGGCTACACCTTC
j_call: TRBJ1-2
clone_size: -
d_call: TRBD1
v_call: TRBV19

cdr3_aa: CASSVDPSGEQFF
cdr3_nt: TGTGCCAGCAGCGTAGACCCGAGCGGGGAGCAGTTCTTC
j_call: TRBJ2-1
clone_size: -
d_call: -
v_call: TRBV9

cdr3_aa: CSVKVDGAEAFF
cdr3_nt: TGCAGCGTTAAAGTAGATGGGGCTGAAGCTTTCTTT
j_call: TRBJ1-1
clone_size: -
d_call: -
v_call: TRBV29-1

cdr3_aa: CASQPRGKGAFF
cdr3_nt: TGTGCCAGCCAACCGCGGGGGAAGGGTGCTTTCTTT
j_call: TRBJ1-1
clone_size: -
d_call: -
v_call: TRBV3-1/TRBV3-2